The 3 T cell receptor beta chains given below trace back to one sample, sequenced in a study of human T cells and chemical hapten exposure. Time point of the sample: pre-sensitization, week 0. Described treatment: therapeutic diphenylcyclopropenone sensitization with weekly scalp DPC. TCRdb processed the RACE reads anew with MiXCR; each CDR3 protein has one entry. The repertoire holds over 300,000 distinct CDR3 sequences, with approximately 5.1% as singletons. This sample comprised whole blood, obtained in connection with sensitization to the hapten diphenylcyclopropenone (DPC). The source of these receptors is a woman in her 50s with alopecia areata. Some clones in this sample may be carry-over from other donors' samples.

This clonotype has at least ten counts. The chain is built from TRBV29-1 and TRBJ1-2; no definite D call. The CDR3 has 12 residues. Germline values: CDR1 SQVTM, CDR2 ANQGSEA. Between the trimmed V and J ends, which lost 5 bases and 2 bases, there was a span of 9 bases. Here the CDR3 DNA reads TGCAGCGTTCCGCGACGGAACTATGGCTACACCTTC. This codes for CSVPRRNYGYTF. The full variable domain, with the rest looked up from reference TRBV29-1 and TRBJ1-2, is SAVISQKPSRDICQRGTSLTIQCQVDSQVTMMFWYRQQPGQSLTLIATANQGSEATYESGFVIDKFPISRPNLTFSTLTVSNMSPEDSSIYLCSVPRRNYGYTFGSGTRLTVV.

The sample holds many counts of this clonotype. The chain couples TRBV5-6 to TRBJ2-3, with D tentatively TRBD2 (6 bases). The CDR3 contains 16 residues. Germline loops: CDR1 SGHDT, CDR2 YYEEEE. V lost 3 bases and J lost 2, with 16 bases in between. DNA for the CDR3: TGTGCCAGCAGCTCGGCGGGACTTGAATTCACAGATACGCAGTATTTT. Translated: CASSSAGLEFTDTQYF.

This clonotype was seen only a few times. The rearrangement joins TRBV28 to TRBJ1-1; possibly TRBD1 for D (6 bases). Germline V gene sequence: CDR1 MDHEN, CDR2 SYDVKM. With 1 base removed from V and 4 bases from J, the gap between germline ends came to 13 bases. The CDR3 is made up of 15 amino acids. In DNA, the CDR3 is TGTGCCAGCAGTTTATATAGGGGGGTCGGCACTGAAGCTTTCTTT. Its translation: CASSLYRGVGTEAFF.